These 30 T cell receptor beta chains came from one sample sequenced in a study of T cell repertoires in cytomegalovirus infection. Each CDR3 protein is one row after TCRdb ran MiXCR on the reads. Among approximately 600,000 distinct CDR3 sequences listed, 40% were seen once. These receptors lack a known antigen. The sample here was cultured PBMCs, taken from culture after CMV antigen stimulation. The source of these receptors is a human donor in good health (CMV status not recorded). Some clones in this sample may be carry-over from other donors' samples.

This clonotype has ten or more counts. The gene calls are TRBV7-8 and TRBJ2-7; possible D gene TRBD1, 6 bases. V was trimmed by 5 bases and J by 3 bases, leaving 11 bases between them. This CDR3 region has 13 residues. Germline assignment: CDR1 SGHVS and CDR2 FQNEAQ. CDR3 bases: TGTGCCAGCAGCCTCAGGGGTCTCTACGAGCAGTACTTC. Protein: CASSLRGLYEQYF. Based on the CDR3 plus reference TRBV7-8 and TRBJ2-7, the full variable domain is GAGVSQSPRYKVAKRGQDVALRCDPISGHVSLFWYQQALGQGPEFLTYFQNEAQLDKSGLPSDRFFAERPEGSVSTLKIQRTQQEDSAVYLCASSLRGLYEQYFGPGTRLTVT.

This clonotype was found a few times. V gene TRBV4-1 combines with J gene TRBJ2-3; D is unclear. V was shortened by 2 bases and J by 2 bases, with 8 bases between the two germline ends. This CDR3 contains 14 residues. Germline V gives CDR1 MGHRA, CDR2 YSYEKL. The CDR3 protein is CASSQKENTDTQYF. CDR3 nucleotides: TGCGCCAGCAGCCAAAAGGAAAACACAGATACGCAGTATTTT.

The chain carries TRBV2 and TRBJ1-4; 7 positions agree with TRBD1. There are 12 residues in the CDR3. Germline values: CDR1 SNHLY, CDR2 FYNNEI. J gave up 15 bases and V 5 bases, and 9 bases lay outside the gene matches. The CDR3 region is CASSYRGQKMFF. The DNA for the CDR3 is TGTGCCAGCAGTTACAGGGGACAGAAGATGTTTTTT.

For the CDR3, the DNA is TGTGCCAGCAGTGGCGGGGACAGTCTCGCAACTAATGAAAAACTGTTTTTT. Translating gives CASSGGDSLATNEKLFF. The chain employs TRBV6-1 and TRBJ1-4; 7 positions match TRBD1. Germline V lookup: CDR1 MNHNS, CDR2 SASEGT. Trimming took 4 bases from V and 0 from J; bases not matched to a gene: 8. The CDR3 is 17 residues long.

In this sample, this clonotype turned up once. V and J are TRBV5-6 and TRBJ2-5; a possible D gene is TRBD2 (6 bases). CDR3 size: 15 residues. The V end lost 3 bases, the J end lost 1 base, and 13 bases lay between the germline ends. Germline V gene lookup returns CDR1 SGHDT and CDR2 YYEEEE. CDR3 sequence: CASSSLARPQETQYF. The CDR3 DNA reads as TGTGCCAGCAGCTCCCTAGCGCGCCCCCAAGAGACCCAGTACTTC.

This clonotype was observed a handful of times. The CDR3 protein is CASCLGDRSPLHF. In nucleotides, the CDR3 is TGTGCCAGCTGCCTGGGGGACCGTTCACCCCTCCACTTT. The rearrangement uses TRBV12-3 or TRBV12-4 and TRBJ1-6; a possible D gene is TRBD1 (5 bases). Trimming removed 8 bases at V and 9 bases at J, with 14 bases between. The CDR3 sequence is 13 residues long.

This clonotype was observed a few times. The chain is built from TRBV24-1 and TRBJ1-5; D may be TRBD1 (6 bases). Per the germline V gene, CDR1 is KGHDR and CDR2 is SFDVKD. V lost 0 bases to trimming and J lost 9 bases, with 35 bases between them. The CDR3 sequence is 22 residues long. CDR3 protein: CATSDLLIFRDTLIASRGPQHF. The CDR3 nucleotides are TGTGCCACCAGTGATTTGCTAATCTTCCGGGACACATTAATAGCTTCACGGGGGCCCCAGCATTTT.

This clonotype was counted between two and nine times. V is TRBV20-1 and J is TRBJ2-5; TRBD2 matches at 8 bases. The CDR3 extends over 14 amino acids. Germline V gives CDR1 DFQATT, CDR2 SNEGSKA (reference sequence). With V trimmed by 5 bases and J by 2 bases, 7 bases remained unmatched. CDR3 sequence reads: CSALGTSPQETQYF. Written as DNA, the CDR3 is TGCAGTGCTCTCGGGACTAGTCCACAAGAGACCCAGTACTTC.

The chain combines TRBV2 with TRBJ1-1; D call uncertain. The V and J ends lost 0 bases and 11 bases respectively, with 10 bases between them. Germline V CDR1 and CDR2: SNHLY, FYNNEI. The CDR3 runs to 12 residues. CDR3 protein: CASSEANPVAFF. The CDR3 DNA reads TGTGCCAGCAGTGAAGCGAATCCAGTTGCTTTCTTT. Using reference TRBV2 and TRBJ1-1 for the parts outside the CDR3, the full variable domain is EPEVTQTPSHQVTQMGQEVILRCVPISNHLYFYWYRQILGQKVEFLVSFYNNEISEKSEIFDDQFSVERPDGSNFTLKIRSTKLEDSAMYFCASSEANPVAFFGQGTRLTVV.

V is TRBV18 and J is TRBJ1-4; D perhaps matches TRBD1 (6 bases). Trimming cost V 2 bases and J 2 bases, with 12 bases left between them. This CDR3 has 16 amino acids. Germline assignment: CDR1 KGHSH and CDR2 LQKENI. CDR3 sequence reads: CASSPYNRATNEKLFF. The CDR3 nucleotides read TGTGCCAGCTCACCATACAACAGGGCCACTAATGAAAAACTGTTTTTT.

This chain uses TRBV18 with TRBJ1-1; 7 bases align to TRBD1. Germline V lookup: CDR1 KGHSH, CDR2 LQKENI. The V and J ends lost 3 bases and 6 bases, in that order; junction bases with no gene match: 10. The CDR3 is 15 amino acids. CDR3 sequence reads: CASSPGKGGVSEAFF. The CDR3 DNA reads as TGTGCCAGCTCACCGGGGAAAGGGGGCGTATCTGAAGCTTTCTTT.

The V call is TRBV10-3, the J call TRBJ2-6; D remains ambiguous. The CDR3 length is 15 residues. V was clipped by 8 bases and J by 2 bases, with 13 bases between them. Per the germline V gene, CDR1 is ENHRY and CDR2 is SYGVKD. The CDR3 DNA sequence: TGTGCCATCGCGGTTTTTTCTGCTGGGGCCAACGTCCTGACTTTC. The encoded protein is CAIAVFSAGANVLTF.

Here the CDR3 DNA reads TGTGCCAGCAGTTTCTCTAGCGGGGGCCTCACAGATACGCAGTATTTT. It encodes CASSFSSGGLTDTQYF. This chain uses TRBV28 with TRBJ2-3, with 10 bases that match TRBD2. Germline V lookup: CDR1 MDHEN, CDR2 SYDVKM. CDR3 length: 16 amino acids. V lost 3 bases and J lost 2; bases outside the gene matches: 5.

This clonotype was recorded a few times. The V call is TRBV6-6, the J call TRBJ2-7; 7 bases are a match to TRBD2. Germline CDR1 MNHNY, CDR2 SVGAGI (reference sequence). The CDR3 is 16 residues long. The ends lost 0 bases at V and 4 bases at J; junction bases unmatched: 9. The CDR3 coding sequence is TGTGCCAGCAGTTACTCCCAGAACCAAGCGGGATACGAGCAGTACTTC. Its translation: CASSYSQNQAGYEQYF.

This clonotype has just a few counts. The chain joins TRBV7-8 to TRBJ1-1; unclear D gene. Trimming removed 1 base at V and 6 bases at J, with 12 bases between. Germline-derived CDR1 and CDR2 are SGHVS and FQNEAQ. The length of the CDR3 is 14 residues. The CDR3 region has the DNA TGTGCCAGCAGCTTAGAGGGCGGAACTGCTGAAGCTTTCTTT. Protein sequence: CASSLEGGTAEAFF.

This chain uses TRBV29-1 with TRBJ1-1, with 8 bases that match TRBD1. The CDR3 consists of 13 residues. J lost 1 base, V lost 5 bases, and 3 bases had no gene match. CDR1 SQVTM and CDR2 ANQGSEA come from the germline V gene. Here the CDR3 DNA reads TGCAGCGTTTTTGGGACAGGGAACACTGAAGCTTTCTTT. Translating gives CSVFGTGNTEAFF.

The chain combines TRBV19 with TRBJ1-2, with D possibly matching TRBD1 (5 bases). In germline, CDR1 is LNHDA, CDR2 SQIVND (reference sequence). The CDR3 is 13 residues long. With 2 bases removed from V and 2 bases from J, the gap between germline ends came to 6 bases. The CDR3 sequence: CASSIQGNYGYTF. The DNA for the CDR3 is TGTGCCAGTAGTATACAGGGCAACTATGGCTACACCTTC.

In this sample, this clonotype turned up a few times. This rearrangement joins TRBV5-5 to TRBJ2-1; TRBD2 matches 9 bases. The CDR3 has 14 amino acids. CDR1 is SGHKS, CDR2 YYEKEE, per germline (reference sequence). The ends lost 3 bases at V and 5 bases at J; junction bases unmatched: 3. CDR3 loop: CASSSGTSNNEQFF. The CDR3 nucleotides are TGTGCCAGCAGCTCCGGGACTAGCAACAATGAGCAGTTCTTC.

This clonotype turned up a few times. The chain employs TRBV12-3 or TRBV12-4 and TRBJ2-3; the D gene is possibly TRBD2 (7 bases). V was pared by 6 bases and J by 5 bases, with 18 bases between. The CDR3 is 15 amino acids. CDR3 amino acids: CASSRTGGGGDTQYF. The CDR3 bases are TGTGCCAGCAGCCGGACGGGGGGCGGGGGAGATACGCAGTATTTT.

This rearrangement joins TRBV5-1 to TRBJ2-1; unclear D gene. Trimming took off 5 bases at V and 0 bases at J, with 12 bases between the two ends. The germline V gene encodes CDR1 SGHRS and CDR2 YFSETQ. There are 15 residues in the CDR3. CDR3 residues: CASSSVPSSYNEQFF. The DNA for the CDR3 is TGCGCCAGCAGTTCCGTACCTAGCTCCTACAATGAGCAGTTCTTC.

This clonotype was detected only a few times. The CDR3 region is CASSSLARGANVLTF. The CDR3 DNA reads TGTGCCAGCAGCTCGCTGGCGCGGGGGGCCAACGTCCTGACTTTC. V usage is TRBV7-2 and J usage is TRBJ2-6; no clear D gene. Germline V gene sequence: CDR1 SGHTA, CDR2 FQGNSA. The germline V and J ends were trimmed by 4 bases and 4 bases, with 11 bases remaining between them. This CDR3 region has 15 residues.

V and J are TRBV7-2 and TRBJ2-1; D gene ambiguous. Germline loops: CDR1 SGHTA, CDR2 FQGNSA. The CDR3 runs to 13 residues. The V end lost 5 bases, the J end lost 6 bases, and 11 bases lay between the germline ends. The CDR3 sequence: CASSPQVVNEQFF. The DNA of the CDR3 is TGTGCCAGCAGCCCCCAGGTAGTCAATGAGCAGTTCTTC.

V gene TRBV7-2 combines with J gene TRBJ1-2; D perhaps matches TRBD1 (5 bases). The CDR3 spans 14 residues. V shed 6 bases and J shed 5 bases, with 16 bases lying between them. In germline, CDR1 is SGHTA, CDR2 FQGNSA. The CDR3 DNA sequence: TGTGCCAGCAGTTCCGGGATCGGGGGTTATGGCTACACCTTC. Amino acids: CASSSGIGGYGYTF.

The gene calls are TRBV5-1 and TRBJ2-5; possibly TRBD2 for D (6 bases). Trimming took 4 bases from V and 4 from J, leaving 11 bases between them. CDR1 and CDR2 from the germline V gene are SGHRS and YFSETQ. The CDR3 contains 13 residues. Here the CDR3 reads CASSILAGETQYF. CDR3 DNA: TGCGCCAGCAGCATACTAGCAGGAGAGACCCAGTACTTC.

This sequence joins TRBV28 and TRBJ2-7, with 7 positions matching TRBD1. This CDR3 contains 14 residues. Losses at the gene ends were 6 bases for V and 6 bases for J; bases not matched to a gene: 11. Germline CDR1 is MDHEN and CDR2 is SYDVKM. The CDR3 coding sequence is TGTGCCAGCAGCCTGGTTGTAGGGGGCTCCGAGCAGTACTTC. Amino acids: CASSLVVGGSEQYF. The full variable domain, its missing parts supplied by reference TRBV28 and TRBJ2-7, is DVKVTQSSRYLVKRTGEKVFLECVQDMDHENMFWYRQDPGLGLRLIYFSYDVKMKEKGDIPEGYSVSREKKERFSLILESASTNQTSMYLCASSLVVGGSEQYFGPGTRLTVT.

Only a few counts were recorded for this clonotype. The gene calls are TRBV7-9 and TRBJ2-7, with D maybe TRBD1 (6 bases). This CDR3 has 15 residues. V lost 5 bases and J 7 bases, leaving 21 bases between the germline ends. Germline V gene data show CDR1 as SEHNR and CDR2 as FQNEAQ (reference sequence). The CDR3 region is CASSRLGQTHGEQYF. Written as DNA, the CDR3 is TGTGCCAGCAGCCGATTAGGACAGACACACGGTGAGCAGTACTTC. The full variable domain, completed using reference TRBV7-9 and TRBJ2-7, is DTGVSQNPRHKITKRGQNVTFRCDPISEHNRLYWYRQTLGQGPEFLTYFQNEAQLEKSRLLSDRFSAERPKGSFSTLEIQRTEQGDSAMYLCASSRLGQTHGEQYFGPGTRLTVT.

The genes are TRBV4-1 and TRBJ2-1; 8 bases are a match to TRBD2. CDR3 size: 16 residues. With V trimmed by 2 bases and J by 9 bases, 12 bases remained unmatched. Germline assignment: CDR1 MGHRA and CDR2 YSYEKL. The CDR3 DNA follows: TGCGCCAGCAGCCAATATCCGGCTAGCGGGCCCAGTGAGCAGTTCTTC. Its protein is CASSQYPASGPSEQFF.

The CDR3 DNA reads as TGTGCCATCAGTGGGACAGGGACGTACGGCTACACCTTC. Translation gives CAISGTGTYGYTF. The rearrangement joins TRBV10-3 to TRBJ1-2; 8 nucleotides match TRBD1. J lost 8 bases, V lost 4 bases, and 6 bases had no gene match. The CDR3 sequence is 13 residues long. Germline CDR1 ENHRY, CDR2 SYGVKD.

The DNA of the CDR3 is TGTGCCAGCAGCCGTGGGGGCCCCTCCTACAATGAGCAGTTCTTC. Protein product: CASSRGGPSYNEQFF. This chain uses TRBV11-3 with TRBJ2-1; TRBD1 might be the D (6 bases). Trimming removed 5 bases at V and 0 bases at J, with 11 bases between. This CDR3 contains 15 residues. Germline V gene sequence: CDR1 SGHNT, CDR2 YENEEA.

The rearrangement joins TRBV4-3 to TRBJ2-4, with a tentative D call TRBD1 (6 bases). Trimming stripped 1 base from V and 0 bases from J, with 16 bases between. The CDR3 has 18 amino acids. CDR1 and CDR2 (germline): LGHNA, YSLEER. The CDR3 region has the DNA TGCGCCAGCAGCCAAGGGAACAGGGATATGTTAGCCAAAAACATTCAGTACTTC. Translated: CASSQGNRDMLAKNIQYF.